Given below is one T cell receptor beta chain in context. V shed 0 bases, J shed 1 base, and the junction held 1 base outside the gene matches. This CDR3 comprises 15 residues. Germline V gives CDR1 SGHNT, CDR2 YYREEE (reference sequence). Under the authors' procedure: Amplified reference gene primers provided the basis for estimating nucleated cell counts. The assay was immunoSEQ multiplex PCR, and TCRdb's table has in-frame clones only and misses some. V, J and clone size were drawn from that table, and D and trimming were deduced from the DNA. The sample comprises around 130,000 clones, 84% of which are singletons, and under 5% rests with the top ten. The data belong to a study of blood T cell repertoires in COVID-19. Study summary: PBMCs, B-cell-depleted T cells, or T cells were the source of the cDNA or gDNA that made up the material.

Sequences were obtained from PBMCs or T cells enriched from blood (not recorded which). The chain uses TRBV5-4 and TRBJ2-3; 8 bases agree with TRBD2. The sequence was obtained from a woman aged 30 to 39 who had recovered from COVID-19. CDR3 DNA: TGTGCCAGCAGCTTGGGGGGACTAGGCACAGATACGCAGTATTTT. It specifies CASSLGGLGTDTQYF.